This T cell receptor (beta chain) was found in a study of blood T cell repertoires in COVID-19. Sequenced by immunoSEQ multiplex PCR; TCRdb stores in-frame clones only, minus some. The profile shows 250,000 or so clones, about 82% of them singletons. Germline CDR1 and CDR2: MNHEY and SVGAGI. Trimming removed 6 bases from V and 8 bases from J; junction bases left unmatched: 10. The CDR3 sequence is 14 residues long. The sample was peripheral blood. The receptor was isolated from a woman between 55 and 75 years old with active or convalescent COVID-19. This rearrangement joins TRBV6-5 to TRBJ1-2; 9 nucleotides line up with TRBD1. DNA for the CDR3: TGTGCCAGCAGGGGAACAGGGGGCGCGAGGGGCTACACCTTC. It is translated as CASRGTGGARGYTF.